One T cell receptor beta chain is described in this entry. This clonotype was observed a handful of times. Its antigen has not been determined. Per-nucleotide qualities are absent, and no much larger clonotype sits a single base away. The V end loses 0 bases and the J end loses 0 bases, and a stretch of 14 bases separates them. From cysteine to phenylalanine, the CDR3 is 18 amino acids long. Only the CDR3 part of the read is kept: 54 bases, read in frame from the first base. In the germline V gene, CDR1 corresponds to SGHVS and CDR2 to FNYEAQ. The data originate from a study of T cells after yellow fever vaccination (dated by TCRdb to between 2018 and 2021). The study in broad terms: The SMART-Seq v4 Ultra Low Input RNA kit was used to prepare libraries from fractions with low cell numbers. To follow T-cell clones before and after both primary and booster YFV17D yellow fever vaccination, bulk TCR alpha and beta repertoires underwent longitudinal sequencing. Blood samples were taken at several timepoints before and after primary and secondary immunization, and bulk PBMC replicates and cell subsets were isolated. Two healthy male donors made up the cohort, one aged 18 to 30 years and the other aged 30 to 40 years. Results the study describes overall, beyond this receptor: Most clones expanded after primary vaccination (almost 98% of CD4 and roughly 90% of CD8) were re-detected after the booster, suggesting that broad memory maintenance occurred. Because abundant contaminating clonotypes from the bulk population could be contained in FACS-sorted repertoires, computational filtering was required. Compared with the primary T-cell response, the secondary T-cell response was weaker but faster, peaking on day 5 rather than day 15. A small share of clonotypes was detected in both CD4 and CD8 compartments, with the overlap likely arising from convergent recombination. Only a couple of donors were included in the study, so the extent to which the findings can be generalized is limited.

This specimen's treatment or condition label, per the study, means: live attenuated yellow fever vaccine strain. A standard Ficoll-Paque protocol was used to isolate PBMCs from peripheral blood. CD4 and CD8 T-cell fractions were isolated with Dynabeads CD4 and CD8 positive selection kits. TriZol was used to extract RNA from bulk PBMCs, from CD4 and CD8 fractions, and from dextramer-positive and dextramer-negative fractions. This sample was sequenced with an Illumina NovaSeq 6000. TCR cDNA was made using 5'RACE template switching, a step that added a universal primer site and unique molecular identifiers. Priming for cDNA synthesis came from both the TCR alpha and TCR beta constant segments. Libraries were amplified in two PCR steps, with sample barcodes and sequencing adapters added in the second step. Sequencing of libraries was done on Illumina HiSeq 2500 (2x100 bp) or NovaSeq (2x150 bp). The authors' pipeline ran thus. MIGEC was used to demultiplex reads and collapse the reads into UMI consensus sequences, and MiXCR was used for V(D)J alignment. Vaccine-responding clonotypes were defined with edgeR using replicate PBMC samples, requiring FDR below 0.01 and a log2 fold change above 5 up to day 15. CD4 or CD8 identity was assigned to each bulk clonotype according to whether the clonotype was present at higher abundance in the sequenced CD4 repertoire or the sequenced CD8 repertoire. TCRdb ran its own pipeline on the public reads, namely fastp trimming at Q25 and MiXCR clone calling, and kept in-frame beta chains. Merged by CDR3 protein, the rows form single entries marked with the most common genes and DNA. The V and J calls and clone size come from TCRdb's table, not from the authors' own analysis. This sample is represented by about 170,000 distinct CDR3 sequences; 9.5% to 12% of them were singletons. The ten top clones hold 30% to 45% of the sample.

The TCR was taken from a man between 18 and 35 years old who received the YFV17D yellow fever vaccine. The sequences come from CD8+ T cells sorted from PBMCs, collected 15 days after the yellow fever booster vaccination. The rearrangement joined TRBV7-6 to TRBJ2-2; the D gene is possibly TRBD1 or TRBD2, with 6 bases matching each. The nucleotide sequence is TGTGCCAGCAGCTTAGCAGGGGGGCGGCTCGCGAACACCGGGGAGCTGTTTTTT. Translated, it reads CASSLAGGRLANTGELFF. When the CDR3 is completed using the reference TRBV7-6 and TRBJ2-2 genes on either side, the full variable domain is GAGVSQSPRYKVTKRGQDVALRCDPISGHVSLYWYRQALGQGPEFLTYFNYEAQQDKSGLPNDRFSAERPEGSISTLTIQRTEQRDSAMYRCASSLAGGRLANTGELFFGEGSRLTVL.